These T cell receptor beta chains were read from a single sample in a study of cytomegalovirus exposure and HLA in healthy donors. Clones were sequenced by immunoSEQ multiplex PCR, and TCRdb holds only the in-frame ones, with some missing. The data show 70,000 to 95,000 clones, about 76% seen once. Sequenced material: PBMCs. Receptors originate from a man younger than 45 in good health and CMV-seropositive. The CDR3 runs from the conserved cysteine through the conserved F or W. Each record gives: V gene, CDR3 protein.

V gene: TRBV30
CDR3 protein: CAWSFGLADTDTQYF

V gene: TRBV6-5
CDR3 protein: CASRGQGTYGYTF

V gene: TRBV18
CDR3 protein: CASSPPKGQGGYEQYF

V gene: TRBV27
CDR3 protein: CASSAGTGVNTEAFF

V gene: TRBV15
CDR3 protein: CATSRDRGAEKLFF

V gene: TRBV7-9
CDR3 protein: CSKLSGANVLTF

V gene: TRBV19
CDR3 protein: CASSIPTAGSPLHF

V gene: TRBV6-6
CDR3 protein: CASIQQGRETQYF

V gene: TRBV18
CDR3 protein: CASSETTGSLNEQFF

V gene: TRBV30
CDR3 protein: CAWSPSSGGPTDTQYF

V gene: TRBV7-3
CDR3 protein: CASSPGQRYEQYF

V gene: TRBV5-3
CDR3 protein: CARSLDSSGANVLTF

V gene: TRBV11-1
CDR3 protein: CASSYGRGRETQYF

V gene: TRBV30
CDR3 protein: CAWQHSGTYYQPQHF

V gene: TRBV6-5
CDR3 protein: CASSPRTTDQPQHF

V gene: TRBV13
CDR3 protein: CASSITGGDIQYF

V gene: TRBV19
CDR3 protein: CASSPLRGDGYTF

V gene: TRBV7-9
CDR3 protein: CASSLRGTGVDTQYF

V gene: TRBV6-1
CDR3 protein: CASRSGTVDNSPLHF

V gene: TRBV5-4
CDR3 protein: CASSLVSGMNTEAFF

V gene: TRBV28
CDR3 protein: CASSLGARHEQFF

V gene: TRBV10-3
CDR3 protein: CAISESTEGQGYEQYF

V gene: TRBV9
CDR3 protein: CASSPRDRVSEQFF

V gene: TRBV11-2
CDR3 protein: CASSLYIGAPWEQYF

V gene: TRBV29-1
CDR3 protein: CSAALVVPDTQYF

V gene: TRBV29-1
CDR3 protein: CSVEELNRGRLRGNYGYTF

V gene: TRBV18
CDR3 protein: CASKDPRNTDTQYF

V gene: TRBV7-7
CDR3 protein: CASSPGTSGGGDNEQFF

V gene: TRBV27
CDR3 protein: CASSPWGQTNTEAFF

V gene: TRBV30
CDR3 protein: CAWSVGASSTDTQYF

V gene: TRBV5-1
CDR3 protein: CASSPGQGDEKLFF

V gene: TRBV9
CDR3 protein: CASSVVPRAGNTIYF

V gene: TRBV7-9
CDR3 protein: CASSLGTVNNSPLHF

V gene: TRBV4-1
CDR3 protein: CASSQGTEEETQYF

V gene: TRBV7-2
CDR3 protein: CASSPPGGRVSNGYTF

V gene: TRBV2
CDR3 protein: CASSATLAGGINEQFF

V gene: TRBV19
CDR3 protein: CASIDRGNQPQHF

V gene: TRBV9
CDR3 protein: CASSVAGTSGGGPQETQYF

V gene: TRBV7-3
CDR3 protein: CASSSGLSTDTQYF

V gene: TRBV6-4
CDR3 protein: CASNRQENTGELFF

V gene: TRBV28
CDR3 protein: CASSLTDWLAGGDGYTF

V gene: TRBV7-2
CDR3 protein: CASSLSRETQYF

V gene: TRBV28
CDR3 protein: CASSLPRAAFSYEQYF

V gene: TRBV5-1
CDR3 protein: CASSLTTASSYNEQFF

V gene: TRBV4-2
CDR3 protein: CASSQDWERYEQYF

V gene: TRBV6-1
CDR3 protein: CASSEALAGGGTDTQYF

V gene: TRBV5-1
CDR3 protein: CASSLVGGVSPLHF

V gene: TRBV18
CDR3 protein: CASSPGRDTQYF

V gene: TRBV6-1
CDR3 protein: CASSPGMSGLQGYTF

V gene: TRBV2
CDR3 protein: CASREPGTGGVNQPQHF

V gene: TRBV2
CDR3 protein: CASSDPVRSGNTIYF

V gene: TRBV15
CDR3 protein: CATSRDYQESYEQYF

V gene: TRBV4-3
CDR3 protein: CASSQDWTGGFTEAFF

V gene: TRBV5-1
CDR3 protein: CASSLGGRAHANEQFF

V gene: TRBV5-1
CDR3 protein: CASSFLEASRTEAFF